This TCR beta chain was found in a study of shared clonotypes between healthy human individuals. The donors were all Caucasian adults (living in Nashville, Tennessee). When replicate PCRs were run on unsorted PBMC, they used 300 ng DNA, approximately 33,000 T cell genomes. Data came from immunoSEQ multiplex PCR; TCRdb stores just in-frame clones and leaves some out. This sample has around 95,000 clones, with approximately 51% found just once. Whole-study findings and limits: Sampling involved blood alone; tissue repertoires likely differ.

To note about this clone: What it recognizes is unknown.

Germline V gene data show CDR1 as SGHTA and CDR2 as FQGNSA. Trimming shortened V by 4 bases and J by 7 bases, and 14 bases separated the two germline ends. The CDR3 consists of 14 residues. The receptor was derived from a woman aged 40 to 50 in good health. Some clones in this sample may be carry-over from other donors' samples. The V gene is TRBV7-2, the J gene TRBJ1-3; TRBD1 is a possible D gene (5 bases). Material for sequencing was PBMCs. CDR3: CASSSMSRANTIYF. The CDR3 nucleotides are TGTGCCAGCAGCTCTATGTCCAGGGCGAACACCATATATTTT.